A selection of T cell receptor beta chains follows, all from one sample in a study of T cell clusters in autoimmune cytopenias. TCRdb reanalyzed the multiplex PCR reads and collapses them to one entry per CDR3 protein, without DNA. This table holds about 2,500 distinct CDR3 sequences. Sequencing input: peripheral blood. The receptors were gathered from a human donor with an autoimmune cytopenia or autoimmune hepatitis (not recorded which). Both conserved end residues are part of each CDR3. Not all rows give a size; the values are once, few, many and, for expanded clones, a class.

size: NA
V: TRBV5-6
J: TRBJ1-3
CDR3: CASSLQGPRTIYF

size: NA
V: TRBV5-1
J: TRBJ2-3
CDR3: CASSPRAGSTDTQYF

size: NA
V: TRBV7-9
J: TRBJ2-3
CDR3: CASSPGQGTDTQYF

size: medium-sized
V: TRBV19
J: TRBJ2-1
CDR3: CASKGAWYNEQFF

size: medium-sized
V: TRBV5-1
J: TRBJ2-1
CDR3: CASSLVTSGTTEQFF

size: NA
V: TRBV18
J: TRBJ2-1
CDR3: CASSPRQPGLDYNEQFF

size: NA
V: TRBV18
J: TRBJ2-7
CDR3: CASSPVPGYDEQYF

size: NA
V: TRBV18
J: TRBJ2-7
CDR3: CASSPPGGAYEQYF

size: NA
V: TRBV19
J: TRBJ2-3
CDR3: CASNGGITDTQYF

size: NA
V: TRBV11-2
J: TRBJ2-7
CDR3: CASSLVVSGTSNEQYF

size: NA
V: TRBV18
J: TRBJ2-3
CDR3: CASSHGQGRDTQYF

size: medium-sized
V: TRBV6-5
J: TRBJ2-3
CDR3: CASSLTVSTDTQYF

size: medium-sized
V: TRBV19
J: TRBJ2-5
CDR3: CASSMVGGWETQYF

size: NA
V: TRBV6-2/TRBV6-3
J: TRBJ2-1
CDR3: CASKTTYNEQFF

size: medium-sized
V: TRBV19
J: TRBJ2-1
CDR3: CASSISSGVYNEQFF

size: NA
V: TRBV10-3
J: TRBJ2-1
CDR3: CAIRGTGVSGLASYNEQFF

size: NA
V: TRBV12-3/TRBV12-4
J: TRBJ2-1
CDR3: CASSSLRGLVDEQFF

size: NA
V: TRBV19
J: TRBJ2-7
CDR3: CASSLAQGYEQYF

size: NA
V: TRBV6-2/TRBV6-3
J: TRBJ1-4
CDR3: CASSYSTRRRITNEKLFF

size: NA
V: TRBV6-1
J: TRBJ1-6
CDR3: CASSEARGRQGANSPLHF

size: NA
V: TRBV5-4
J: TRBJ1-2
CDR3: CASSSGQGMYYGYTF

size: NA
V: TRBV18
J: TRBJ2-1
CDR3: CASSPNGGVREQFF